These T cell receptor beta chains were read from a single sample in a study of cytomegalovirus exposure and HLA in healthy donors. The protocol was immunoSEQ multiplex PCR, while the TCRdb copy is restricted to in-frame clones and leaves out a portion. Among more than 150,000 clones listed, about three quarters were seen once. The sample was PBMCs. Receptor source: a man between 18 and 29 years old in good health and CMV-seronegative. Each CDR3 is given with its conserved first and last residue. A D gene is named only where the DNA matches it firmly. Size tells how often a clone was seen (once, few, many) or the class of an expanded clone, and some rows leave it out.

j_call v_call clone_size d_call cdr3_aa cdr3_nt
TRBJ2-7 TRBV5-6 . TRBD1 CASSLGTGGYEQYF TGTGCCAGCAGCTTGGGGACAGGGGGCTACGAGCAGTACTTC
TRBJ1-4 TRBV18 few TRBD1 CASSPIGQGAEKLFF TGTGCCAGCTCACCGATAGGACAGGGAGCTGAAAAACTGTTTTTT
TRBJ2-1 TRBV5-6 . TRBD1 CASSRRQGWEQFF TGTGCCAGCAGCAGGCGACAGGGTTGGGAGCAGTTCTTC
TRBJ1-6 TRBV27 . TRBD1 CASSLSDRASYNSPLHF TGTGCCAGCAGTCTGTCGGACAGGGCATCCTATAATTCACCCCTCCACTTT
TRBJ2-3 TRBV7-2 . TRBD2 CASSLVGGLDTDTQYF TGTGCCAGCAGCTTAGTAGGGGGACTAGACACAGATACGCAGTATTTT
TRBJ2-5 TRBV28 . TRBD1 CASSLRLGTGKKTQYF TGTGCCAGCAGTCTACGTTTGGGGACAGGGAAAAAGACCCAGTACTTC
TRBJ1-5 TRBV7-6 . TRBD1 CASSQYRGQPQHF TGTGCCAGCAGCCAATACAGGGGACAGCCCCAGCATTTT
TRBJ2-7 TRBV7-2 . TRBD1 CASSLRQGDPFSYEQYF TGTGCCAGCAGCTTGAGACAGGGGGACCCCTTCTCCTACGAGCAGTACTTC
TRBJ2-2 TRBV6-4 . TRBD2 CASAPSGNTGELFF TGTGCCAGCGCGCCTAGCGGAAACACCGGGGAGCTGTTTTTT
TRBJ1-1 TRBV19 . . CASTPITGNTEAFF TGTGCCAGTACCCCTATCACGGGGAACACTGAAGCTTTCTTT
TRBJ2-5 TRBV5-1 . TRBD2 CASSRTSSFQETQYF TGCGCCAGCAGTCGGACTAGCTCCTTCCAAGAGACCCAGTACTTC
TRBJ1-3 TRBV30 few . CAWSLQASGNTIYF TGTGCCTGGAGTCTCCAGGCCTCTGGAAACACCATATATTTT
TRBJ2-7 TRBV11-2 . TRBD2 CASSRTSGGPSYEQYF TGTGCCAGCAGCAGGACTAGCGGGGGGCCTTCCTACGAGCAGTACTTC
TRBJ1-2 TRBV7-2 . . CASSLQSRGYTF TGTGCCAGCAGCCTCCAATCCCGGGGCTACACCTTC
TRBJ1-3 TRBV30 . . CALLLRSGNTIYF TGTGCCCTACTGCTACGCTCTGGAAACACCATATATTTT
TRBJ2-5 TRBV5-6 . TRBD1 CASSPTGGRETQYF TGTGCCAGCAGCCCCACAGGGGGCCGGGAGACCCAGTACTTC
TRBJ2-7 TRBV30 . . CAWSGGRAYEQYF TGTGCCTGGAGTGGGGGCAGGGCCTACGAGCAGTACTTC
TRBJ1-1 TRBV18 . . CASSPIQGNTEAFF TGTGCCAGCTCACCAATACAGGGGAACACTGAAGCTTTCTTT
TRBJ2-4 TRBV10-3 few TRBD2 CAISEGTSGKNIQYF TGTGCCATCAGTGAGGGGACTAGCGGAAAAAACATTCAGTACTTC
TRBJ1-4 TRBV9 . . CASSGRTDEAGVTGMYEKLFF TGTGCCAGCAGCGGTCGGACAGATGAGGCCGGGGTTACCGGAATGTATGAAAAACTGTTTTTT
TRBJ2-3 TRBV7-3 . . CASSLGSVQDTQYF TGTGCCAGCAGCTTAGGTAGCGTTCAAGATACGCAGTATTTT
TRBJ2-3 TRBV5-1 . . CASSLVRENTQYF TGCGCCAGCAGCTTGGTCCGGGAGAATACGCAGTATTTT
TRBJ1-1 TRBV29-1 . . CSTWTRATEAFF TGCAGCACTTGGACACGGGCAACTGAAGCTTTCTTT
TRBJ1-5 TRBV25-1 . TRBD1 CASSPTGGGNQPQHF TGTGCCAGCAGCCCTACAGGGGGAGGGAATCAGCCCCAGCATTTT
TRBJ2-1 TRBV5-8 . TRBD2 CASSLPLAGGASSYNEQFF TGTGCCAGCAGTCTCCCGCTAGCGGGAGGCGCGAGCTCCTACAATGAGCAGTTCTTC
TRBJ2-7 TRBV11-2 . . CASSFRAGVSYEQYF TGTGCCAGCAGCTTTAGGGCAGGGGTATCCTACGAGCAGTACTTC
TRBJ1-6 TRBV12-1 few . CASSSSGTGVAYNSPLHF TGTGCCAGCAGCTCATCCGGGACAGGGGTCGCCTATAATTCACCCCTCCACTTT
TRBJ2-6 TRBV9 once . CASSVPGHTSGANVLTF TGTGCCAGCAGCGTCCCGGGACACACCTCTGGGGCCAACGTCCTGACTTTC
TRBJ1-6 TRBV6-5 . . CASSYKGDNSPLHF TGTGCCAGCAGTTACAAGGGGGATAATTCACCCCTCCACTTT